This T cell receptor (beta chain) was captured by sequencing in a study of shared clonotypes between healthy human individuals. Looking at the study overall: Used for every donor were three CD4 naive, three CD4 memory, two CD8 naive and one CD8 memory plate. Regarding the study as a whole: Clonotypes not shared had lower generation probabilities than those common to all four donors.

About this clone itself: Antigen: not known.

It was at deep level that the assay was run. Here immunoSEQ multiplex PCR was the method, and the copy in TCRdb shows in-frame clones only, minus some. The sample lists 2 million to 2.5 million clones, around 95% occurring once. Unmatched junction bases numbered 7, after V lost 4 bases and J lost 5 bases. Germline lookup yields CDR1 SGHRS and CDR2 YFSETQ. This CDR3 is 14 amino acids long. The rearrangement uses TRBV5-1 and TRBJ1-1, with 8 nucleotides matching TRBD1. Sequencing input: naive CD4+ T cells sorted from blood. Indicated subset: CD45RA+ positively selected. The sequence came from a man aged 18-30 years in good health. The CDR3 bases are TGCGCCAGCAGCATAGACAGGGGAGGGACTGAAGCTTTCTTT. It specifies CASSIDRGGTEAFF.